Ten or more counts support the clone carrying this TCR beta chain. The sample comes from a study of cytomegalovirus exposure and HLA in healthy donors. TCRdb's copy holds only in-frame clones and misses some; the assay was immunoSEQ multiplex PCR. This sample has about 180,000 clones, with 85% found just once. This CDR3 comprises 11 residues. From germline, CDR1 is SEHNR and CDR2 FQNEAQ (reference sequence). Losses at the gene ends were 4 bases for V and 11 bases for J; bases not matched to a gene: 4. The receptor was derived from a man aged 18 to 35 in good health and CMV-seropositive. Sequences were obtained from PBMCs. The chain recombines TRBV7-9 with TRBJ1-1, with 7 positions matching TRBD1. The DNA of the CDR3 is TGTGCCAGCAGCTCCTCGACAGGGGCTTTCTTT. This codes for CASSSSTGAFF.